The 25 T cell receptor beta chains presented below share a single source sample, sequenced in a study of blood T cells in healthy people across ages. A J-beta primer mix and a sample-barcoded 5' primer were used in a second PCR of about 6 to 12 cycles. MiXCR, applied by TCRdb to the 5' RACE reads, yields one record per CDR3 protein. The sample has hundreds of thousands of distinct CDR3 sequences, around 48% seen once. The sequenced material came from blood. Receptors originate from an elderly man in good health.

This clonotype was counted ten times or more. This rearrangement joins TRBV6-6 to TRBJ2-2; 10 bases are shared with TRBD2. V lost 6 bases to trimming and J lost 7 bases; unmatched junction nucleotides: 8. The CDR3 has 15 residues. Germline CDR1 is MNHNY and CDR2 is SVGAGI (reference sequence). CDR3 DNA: TGTGCCAGCAGACTAGCGGGGTACGGGAACGGGGAGCTGTTTTTT. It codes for CASRLAGYGNGELFF.

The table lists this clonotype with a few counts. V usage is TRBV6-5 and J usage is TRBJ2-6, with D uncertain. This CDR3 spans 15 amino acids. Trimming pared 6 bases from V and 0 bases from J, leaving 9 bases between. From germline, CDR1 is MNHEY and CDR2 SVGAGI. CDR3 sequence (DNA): TGTGCCAGCAGACCCAGCAGCTCTGGGGCCAACGTCCTGACTTTC. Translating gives CASRPSSSGANVLTF.

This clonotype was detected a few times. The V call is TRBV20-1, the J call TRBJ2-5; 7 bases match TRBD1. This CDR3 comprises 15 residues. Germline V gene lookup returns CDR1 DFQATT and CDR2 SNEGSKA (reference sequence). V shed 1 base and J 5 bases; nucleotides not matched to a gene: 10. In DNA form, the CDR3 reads TGCAGTGCTAGAGCGAGAGACAGGGCGGCGGAGACCCAGTACTTC. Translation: CSARARDRAAETQYF.

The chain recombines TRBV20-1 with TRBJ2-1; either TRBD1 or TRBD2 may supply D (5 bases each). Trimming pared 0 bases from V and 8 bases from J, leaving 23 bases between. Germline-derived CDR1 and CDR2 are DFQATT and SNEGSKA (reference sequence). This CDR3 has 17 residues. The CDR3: CSARDRSARGVGDEQFF. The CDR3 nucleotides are TGCAGTGCTAGAGATCGCAGCGCCCGGGGTGTGGGGGATGAGCAGTTCTTC.

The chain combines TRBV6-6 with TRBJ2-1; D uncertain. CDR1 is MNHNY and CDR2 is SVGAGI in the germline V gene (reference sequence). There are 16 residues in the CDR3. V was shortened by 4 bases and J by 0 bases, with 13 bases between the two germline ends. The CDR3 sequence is CASSSRLGYSYNEQFF. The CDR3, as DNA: TGTGCCAGCAGTTCTCGGCTAGGGTACTCCTACAATGAGCAGTTCTTC.

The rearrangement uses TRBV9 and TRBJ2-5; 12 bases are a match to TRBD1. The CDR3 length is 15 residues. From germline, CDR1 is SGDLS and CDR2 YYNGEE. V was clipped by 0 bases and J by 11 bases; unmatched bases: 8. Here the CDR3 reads CASSVEPGTGGGQYF. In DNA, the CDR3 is TGTGCCAGCAGCGTAGAGCCCGGGACAGGGGGCGGGCAGTACTTC.

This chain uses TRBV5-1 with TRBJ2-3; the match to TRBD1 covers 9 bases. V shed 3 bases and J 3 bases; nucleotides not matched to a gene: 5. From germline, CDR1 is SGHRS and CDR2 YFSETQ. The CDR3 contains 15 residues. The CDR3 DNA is TGCGCCAGCAGCTCCGGGACAGGGACTACAGATACGCAGTATTTT. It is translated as CASSSGTGTTDTQYF.

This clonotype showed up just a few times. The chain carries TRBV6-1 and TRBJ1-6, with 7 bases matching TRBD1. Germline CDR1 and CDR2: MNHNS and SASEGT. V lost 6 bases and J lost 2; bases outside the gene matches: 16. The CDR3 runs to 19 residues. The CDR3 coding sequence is TGTGCCAGCAGATCAACAAGTACAGGGGATTTAACCTATAATTCACCCCTCCACTTT. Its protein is CASRSTSTGDLTYNSPLHF.

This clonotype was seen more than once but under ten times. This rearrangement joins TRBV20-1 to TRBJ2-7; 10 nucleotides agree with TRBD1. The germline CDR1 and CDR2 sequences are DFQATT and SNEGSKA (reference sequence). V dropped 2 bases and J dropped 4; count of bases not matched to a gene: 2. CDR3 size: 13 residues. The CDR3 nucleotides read TGCAGTGCTAGAAGGGACAGGGGATACGAGCAGTACTTC. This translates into CSARRDRGYEQYF.

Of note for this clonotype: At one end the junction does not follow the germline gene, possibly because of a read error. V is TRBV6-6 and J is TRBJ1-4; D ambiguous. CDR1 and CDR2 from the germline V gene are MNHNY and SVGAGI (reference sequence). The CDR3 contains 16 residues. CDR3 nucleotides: TGTGCCAGCAGTTACGTTGGGAGGGCAACTAATGAAAAACCGTTTTTT. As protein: CASSYVGRATNEKPFF.

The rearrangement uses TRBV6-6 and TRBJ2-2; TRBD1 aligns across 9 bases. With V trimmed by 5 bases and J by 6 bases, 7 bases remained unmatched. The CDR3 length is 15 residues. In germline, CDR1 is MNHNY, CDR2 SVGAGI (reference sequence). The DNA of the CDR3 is TGTGCCAGCAGTAAGACAGGGGGGCCGGCCGGGGAGCTGTTTTTT. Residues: CASSKTGGPAGELFF.

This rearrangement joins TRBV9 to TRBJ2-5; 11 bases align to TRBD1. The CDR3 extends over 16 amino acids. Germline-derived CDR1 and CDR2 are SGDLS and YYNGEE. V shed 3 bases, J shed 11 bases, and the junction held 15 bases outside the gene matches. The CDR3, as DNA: TGTGCCAGCAGCGCCCGGACCGGGACAGGGGGTAATGAGCAGTACTTC. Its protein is CASSARTGTGGNEQYF.

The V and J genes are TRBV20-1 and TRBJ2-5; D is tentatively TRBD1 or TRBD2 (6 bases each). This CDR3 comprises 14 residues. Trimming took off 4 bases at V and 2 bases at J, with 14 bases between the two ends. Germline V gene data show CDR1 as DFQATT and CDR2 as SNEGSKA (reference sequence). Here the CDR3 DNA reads TGCAGTGCTAAGACAGGAGGGGGTCAAGAGACCCAGTACTTC. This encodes CSAKTGGGQETQYF.

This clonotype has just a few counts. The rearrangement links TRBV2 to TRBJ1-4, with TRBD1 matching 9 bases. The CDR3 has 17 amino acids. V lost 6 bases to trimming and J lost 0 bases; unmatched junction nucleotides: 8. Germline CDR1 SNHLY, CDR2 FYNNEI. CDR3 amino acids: CASSGDRGFATNEKLFF. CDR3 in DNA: TGTGCCAGCAGCGGAGACAGGGGGTTTGCAACTAATGAAAAACTGTTTTTT. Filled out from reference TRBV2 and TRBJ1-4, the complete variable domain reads EPEVTQTPSHQVTQMGQEVILRCVPISNHLYFYWYRQILGQKVEFLVSFYNNEISEKSEIFDDQFSVERPDGSNFTLKIRSTKLEDSAMYFCASSGDRGFATNEKLFFGSGTQLSVL.

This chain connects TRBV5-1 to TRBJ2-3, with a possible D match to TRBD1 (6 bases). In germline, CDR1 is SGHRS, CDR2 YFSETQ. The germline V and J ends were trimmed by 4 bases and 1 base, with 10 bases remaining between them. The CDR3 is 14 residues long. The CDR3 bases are TGCGCCAGCAGCCCTTGGACAGGCACAGATACGCAGTATTTT. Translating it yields CASSPWTGTDTQYF.

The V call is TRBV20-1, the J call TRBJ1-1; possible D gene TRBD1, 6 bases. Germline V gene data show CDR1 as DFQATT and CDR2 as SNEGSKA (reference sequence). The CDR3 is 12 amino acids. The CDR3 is CTLQGTTTEAFF. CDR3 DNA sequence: TGCACCCTACAGGGTACGACCACTGAAGCTTTCTTT.

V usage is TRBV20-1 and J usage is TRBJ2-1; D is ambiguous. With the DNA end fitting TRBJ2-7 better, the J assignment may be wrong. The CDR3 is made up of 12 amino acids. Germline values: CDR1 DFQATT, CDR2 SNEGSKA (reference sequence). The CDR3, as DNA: TGCAGTGCCCCCACAACCTACAATGAGCAGTACTTC. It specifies CSAPTTYNEQYF.

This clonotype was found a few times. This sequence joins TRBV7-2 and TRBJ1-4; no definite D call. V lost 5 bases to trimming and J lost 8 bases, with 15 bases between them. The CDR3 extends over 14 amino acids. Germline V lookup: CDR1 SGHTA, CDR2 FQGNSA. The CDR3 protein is CASSLQFVGEKLFF. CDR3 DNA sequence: TGTGCCAGCAGCCTACAATTCGTGGGGGAAAAACTGTTTTTT.

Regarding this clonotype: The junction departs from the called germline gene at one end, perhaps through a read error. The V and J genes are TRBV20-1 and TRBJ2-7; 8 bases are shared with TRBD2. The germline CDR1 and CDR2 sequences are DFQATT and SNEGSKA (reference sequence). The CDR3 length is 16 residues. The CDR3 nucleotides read TGCAGTGCCAGAGGGCGAGCGGGGGCCCTCTCCTACGAGCAGTACTTC. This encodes CSARGRAGALSYEQYF.

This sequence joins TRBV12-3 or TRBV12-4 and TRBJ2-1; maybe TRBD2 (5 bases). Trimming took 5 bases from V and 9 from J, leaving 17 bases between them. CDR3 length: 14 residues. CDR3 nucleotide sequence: TGTGCCAGCAGTACCTCGGACTCCCACGGTGAGCAGTTCTTC. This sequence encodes CASSTSDSHGEQFF.

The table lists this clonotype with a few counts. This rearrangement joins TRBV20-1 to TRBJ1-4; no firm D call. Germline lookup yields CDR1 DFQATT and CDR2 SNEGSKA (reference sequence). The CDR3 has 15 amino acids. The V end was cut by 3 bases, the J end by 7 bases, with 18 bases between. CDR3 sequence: CSASKGMGGTEKLFF. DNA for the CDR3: TGCAGTGCTAGTAAAGGAATGGGAGGTACTGAAAAACTGTTTTTT.

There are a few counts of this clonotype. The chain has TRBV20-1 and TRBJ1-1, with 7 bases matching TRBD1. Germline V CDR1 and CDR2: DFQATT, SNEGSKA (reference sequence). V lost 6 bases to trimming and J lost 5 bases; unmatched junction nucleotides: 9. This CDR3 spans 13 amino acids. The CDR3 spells CSADPGQRTEAFF. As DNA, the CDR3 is TGCAGTGCCGACCCGGGACAGAGAACTGAAGCTTTCTTT.

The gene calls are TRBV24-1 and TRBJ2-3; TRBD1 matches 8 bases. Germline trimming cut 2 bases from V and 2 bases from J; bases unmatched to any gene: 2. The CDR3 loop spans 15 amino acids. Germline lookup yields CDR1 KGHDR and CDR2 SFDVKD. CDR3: CATSDSGGPTDTQYF. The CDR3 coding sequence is TGTGCCACCAGTGATTCAGGGGGCCCCACAGATACGCAGTATTTT.

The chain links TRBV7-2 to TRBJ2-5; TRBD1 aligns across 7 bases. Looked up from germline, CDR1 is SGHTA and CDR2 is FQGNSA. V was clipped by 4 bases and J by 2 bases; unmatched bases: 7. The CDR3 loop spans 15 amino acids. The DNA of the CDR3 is TGTGCCAGCAGCTCGACAGGGAACCTACAAGAGACCCAGTACTTC. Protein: CASSSTGNLQETQYF.

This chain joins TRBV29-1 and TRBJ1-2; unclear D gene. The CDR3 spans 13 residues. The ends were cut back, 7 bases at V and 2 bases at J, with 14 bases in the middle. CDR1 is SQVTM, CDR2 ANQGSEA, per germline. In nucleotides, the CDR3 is TGCAGCGGTGGGGAGGGAGTCAACTATGGCTACACCTTC. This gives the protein CSGGEGVNYGYTF.